This T cell receptor (beta chain) was profiled in a study of CD8+ T cells in alopecia areata. At the level of the study: Among treated patients, oral tofacitinib was administered at 5 to 10 mg twice daily.

This clone was seen once. Germline V gives CDR1 SNHLY, CDR2 FYNNEI. The V and J ends lost 6 bases and 2 bases, in that order; junction bases with no gene match: 9. The CDR3 runs to 18 residues. RNA was extracted and reverse transcribed into cDNA as the sequencing template. The method was immunoSEQ multiplex PCR; TCRdb's version includes in-frame clones alone and lacks a portion of them. The sample shows 130,000 to 150,000 clones, approximately 51% of them seen only once. This clonotype originated in a human donor with alopecia areata. This sequence joins TRBV2 and TRBJ2-5, with TRBD2 matching over 16 bases. The sequencing here drew on CD4+ T cells sorted from blood, taken at week 0. CDR3 sequence reads: CASSTGTSGRGVQETQYF. The CDR3 DNA is TGTGCCAGCAGCACCGGGACTAGCGGGAGGGGGGTACAAGAGACCCAGTACTTC.